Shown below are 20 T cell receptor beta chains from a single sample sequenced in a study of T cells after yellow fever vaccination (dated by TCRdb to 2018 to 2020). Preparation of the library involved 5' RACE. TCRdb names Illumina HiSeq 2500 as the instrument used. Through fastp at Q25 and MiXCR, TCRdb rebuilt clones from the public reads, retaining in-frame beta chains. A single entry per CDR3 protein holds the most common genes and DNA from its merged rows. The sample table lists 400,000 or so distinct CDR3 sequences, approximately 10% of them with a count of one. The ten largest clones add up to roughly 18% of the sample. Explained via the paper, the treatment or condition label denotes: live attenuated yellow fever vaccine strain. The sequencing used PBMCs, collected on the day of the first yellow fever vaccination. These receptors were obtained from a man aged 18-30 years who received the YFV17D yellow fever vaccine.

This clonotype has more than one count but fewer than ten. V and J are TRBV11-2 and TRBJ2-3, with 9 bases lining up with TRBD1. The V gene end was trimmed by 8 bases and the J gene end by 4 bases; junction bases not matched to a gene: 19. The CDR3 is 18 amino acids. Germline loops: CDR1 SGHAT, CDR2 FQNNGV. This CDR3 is CASGSPNSGTGIADTQYF. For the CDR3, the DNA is TGTGCCAGCGGCAGCCCAAACTCCGGGACAGGGATCGCAGATACGCAGTATTTT.

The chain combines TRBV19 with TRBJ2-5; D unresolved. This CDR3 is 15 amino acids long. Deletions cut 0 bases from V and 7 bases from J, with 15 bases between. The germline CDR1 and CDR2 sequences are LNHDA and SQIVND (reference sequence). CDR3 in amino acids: CASSIEPIDFGTQYF. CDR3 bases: TGTGCCAGTAGTATAGAACCAATTGACTTTGGGACCCAGTACTTC.

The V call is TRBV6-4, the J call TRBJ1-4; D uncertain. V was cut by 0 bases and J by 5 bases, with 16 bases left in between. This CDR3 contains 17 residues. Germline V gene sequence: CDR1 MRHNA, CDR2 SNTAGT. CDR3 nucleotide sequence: TGTGCCAGCAGTGACTCCTCAGGTCCAGGCGGGAATGAAAAACTGTTTTTT. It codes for CASSDSSGPGGNEKLFF.

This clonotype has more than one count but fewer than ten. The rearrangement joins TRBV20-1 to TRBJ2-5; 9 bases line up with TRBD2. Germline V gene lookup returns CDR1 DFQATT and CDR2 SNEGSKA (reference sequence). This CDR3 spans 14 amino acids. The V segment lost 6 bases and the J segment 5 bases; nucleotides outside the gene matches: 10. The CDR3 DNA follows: TGCAGTGCCATCAGCGGGGGGCCGTTGGAGACCCAGTACTTC. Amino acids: CSAISGGPLETQYF.

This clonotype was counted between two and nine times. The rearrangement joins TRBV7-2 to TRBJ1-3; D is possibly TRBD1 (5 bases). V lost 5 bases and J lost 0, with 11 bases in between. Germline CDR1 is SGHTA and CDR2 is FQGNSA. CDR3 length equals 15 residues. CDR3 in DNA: TGTGCCAGCAGCGGCCGACAGCACTCTGGAAACACCATATATTTT. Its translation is CASSGRQHSGNTIYF.

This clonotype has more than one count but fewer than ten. The CDR3 nucleotides are TGCAGTGCTAGCACTGGGGAACTAGCGGGGATACTTTTCTCCTACAATGAGCAGTTCTTC. Its translation is CSASTGELAGILFSYNEQFF. The J gene is TRBJ2-1, the V gene TRBV20-1; 10 nucleotides line up with TRBD2. Germline-derived CDR1 and CDR2 are DFQATT and SNEGSKA (reference sequence). The CDR3 is 20 amino acids. V dropped 3 bases and J dropped 0; count of bases not matched to a gene: 17.

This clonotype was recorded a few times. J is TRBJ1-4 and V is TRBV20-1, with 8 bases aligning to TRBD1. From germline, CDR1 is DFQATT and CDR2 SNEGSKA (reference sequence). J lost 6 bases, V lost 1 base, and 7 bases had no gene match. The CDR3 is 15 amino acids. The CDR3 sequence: CSARVRTGSDEKLFF. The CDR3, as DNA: TGCAGTGCTAGAGTGCGGACAGGGTCGGATGAAAAACTGTTTTTT.

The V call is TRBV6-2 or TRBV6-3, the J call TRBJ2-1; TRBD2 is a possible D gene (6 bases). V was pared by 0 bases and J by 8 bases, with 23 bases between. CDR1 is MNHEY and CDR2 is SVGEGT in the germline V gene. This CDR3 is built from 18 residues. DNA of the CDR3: TGTGCCAGCAGTTACTCGACCTCACAGGCCCTAGGAGGGGATGAGCAGTTCTTC. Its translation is CASSYSTSQALGGDEQFF.

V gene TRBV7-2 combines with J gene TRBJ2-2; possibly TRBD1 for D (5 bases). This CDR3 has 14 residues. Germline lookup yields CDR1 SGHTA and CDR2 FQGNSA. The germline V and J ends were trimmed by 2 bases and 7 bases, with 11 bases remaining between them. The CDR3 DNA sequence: TGTGCCAGCAGCTTAATTAGGGGCAGCGGGGAGCTGTTTTTT. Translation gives CASSLIRGSGELFF.

CDR3 protein: CASGLGLPGTF. CDR3 nucleotide sequence: TGTGCTAGTGGTTTGGGGCTCCCCGGCACCTTC. The chain couples TRBV12-5 to TRBJ1-2; D gene ambiguous. CDR3 length equals 11 residues. The V and J ends lost 1 base and 13 bases respectively, with 10 bases between them. Germline loops: CDR1 LGHNT, CDR2 FRNRAP.

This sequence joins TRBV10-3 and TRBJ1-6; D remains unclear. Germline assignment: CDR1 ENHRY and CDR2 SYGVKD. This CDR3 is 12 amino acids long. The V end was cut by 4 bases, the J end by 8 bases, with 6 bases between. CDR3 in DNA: TGTGCCATCAGTGGAAGGGATTCACCCCTCCACTTT. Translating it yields CAISGRDSPLHF.

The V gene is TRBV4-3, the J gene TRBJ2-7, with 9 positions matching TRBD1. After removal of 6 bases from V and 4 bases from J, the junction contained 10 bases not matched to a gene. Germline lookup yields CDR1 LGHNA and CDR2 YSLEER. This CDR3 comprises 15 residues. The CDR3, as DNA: TGCGCCAGCAGAAAAGGCAGGACAGGGGCTTACGAGCAGTACTTC. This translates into CASRKGRTGAYEQYF.

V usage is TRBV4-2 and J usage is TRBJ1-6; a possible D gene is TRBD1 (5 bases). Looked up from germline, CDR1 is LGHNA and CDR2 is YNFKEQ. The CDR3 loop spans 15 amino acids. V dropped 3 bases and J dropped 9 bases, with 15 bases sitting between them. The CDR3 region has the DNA TGTGCCAGCAGCCAGTTCGTGACAGACATTTCACCCCTCCACTTT. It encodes CASSQFVTDISPLHF.

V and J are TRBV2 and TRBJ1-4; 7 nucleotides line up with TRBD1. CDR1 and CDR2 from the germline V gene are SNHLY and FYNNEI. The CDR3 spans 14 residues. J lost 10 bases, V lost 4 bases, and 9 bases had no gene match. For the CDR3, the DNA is TGTGCCAGCAGTGGTCAAAGGGGGCCTGCAAAACTGTTTTTT. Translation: CASSGQRGPAKLFF.

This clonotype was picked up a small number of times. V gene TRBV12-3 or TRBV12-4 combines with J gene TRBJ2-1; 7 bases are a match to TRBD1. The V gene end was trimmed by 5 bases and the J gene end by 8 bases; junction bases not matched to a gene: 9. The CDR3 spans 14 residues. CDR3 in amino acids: CASSHTPTGDEQFF. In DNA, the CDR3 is TGTGCCAGCAGTCATACCCCCACAGGGGATGAGCAGTTCTTC.

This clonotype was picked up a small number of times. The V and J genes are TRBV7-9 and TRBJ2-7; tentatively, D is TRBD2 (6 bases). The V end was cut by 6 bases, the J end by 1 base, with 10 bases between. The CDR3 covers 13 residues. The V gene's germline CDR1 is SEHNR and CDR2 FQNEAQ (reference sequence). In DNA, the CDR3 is TGTGCCAGCAGGCTCGGGAGTTCCTACGAGCAGTACTTC. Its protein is CASRLGSSYEQYF.

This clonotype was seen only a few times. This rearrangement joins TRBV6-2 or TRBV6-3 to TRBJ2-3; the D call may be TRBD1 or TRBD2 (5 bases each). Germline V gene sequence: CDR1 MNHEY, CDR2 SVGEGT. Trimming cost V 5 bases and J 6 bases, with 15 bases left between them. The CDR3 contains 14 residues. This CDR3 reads CASSRAGRRDTQYF. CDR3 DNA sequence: TGTGCCAGCAGTCGGGCAGGGAGAAGGGATACGCAGTATTTT.

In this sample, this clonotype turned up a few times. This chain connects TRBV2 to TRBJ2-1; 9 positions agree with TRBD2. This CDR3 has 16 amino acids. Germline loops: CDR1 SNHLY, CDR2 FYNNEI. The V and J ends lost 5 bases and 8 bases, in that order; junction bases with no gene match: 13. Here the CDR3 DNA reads TGTGCCAGCAGTTGGTTAGCGGGGGACCCTCGGGATGAGCAGTTCTTC. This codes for CASSWLAGDPRDEQFF. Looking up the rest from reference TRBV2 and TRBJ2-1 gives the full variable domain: EPEVTQTPSHQVTQMGQEVILRCVPISNHLYFYWYRQILGQKVEFLVSFYNNEISEKSEIFDDQFSVERPDGSNFTLKIRSTKLEDSAMYFCASSWLAGDPRDEQFFGPGTRLTVL.

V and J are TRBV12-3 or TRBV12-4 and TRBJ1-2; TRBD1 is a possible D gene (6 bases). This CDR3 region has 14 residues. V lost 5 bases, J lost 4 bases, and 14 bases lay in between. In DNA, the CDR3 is TGTGCCAGCAGTCCACGACAGACAGGCTATGGCTACACCTTC. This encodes CASSPRQTGYGYTF.

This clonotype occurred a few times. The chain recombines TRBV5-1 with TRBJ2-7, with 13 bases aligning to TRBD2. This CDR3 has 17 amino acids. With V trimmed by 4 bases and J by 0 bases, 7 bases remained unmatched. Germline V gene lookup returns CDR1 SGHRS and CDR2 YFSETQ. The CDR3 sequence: CASSLQTSGGPSYEQYF. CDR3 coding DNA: TGCGCCAGCAGCCTTCAGACTAGCGGGGGGCCCTCCTACGAGCAGTACTTC.